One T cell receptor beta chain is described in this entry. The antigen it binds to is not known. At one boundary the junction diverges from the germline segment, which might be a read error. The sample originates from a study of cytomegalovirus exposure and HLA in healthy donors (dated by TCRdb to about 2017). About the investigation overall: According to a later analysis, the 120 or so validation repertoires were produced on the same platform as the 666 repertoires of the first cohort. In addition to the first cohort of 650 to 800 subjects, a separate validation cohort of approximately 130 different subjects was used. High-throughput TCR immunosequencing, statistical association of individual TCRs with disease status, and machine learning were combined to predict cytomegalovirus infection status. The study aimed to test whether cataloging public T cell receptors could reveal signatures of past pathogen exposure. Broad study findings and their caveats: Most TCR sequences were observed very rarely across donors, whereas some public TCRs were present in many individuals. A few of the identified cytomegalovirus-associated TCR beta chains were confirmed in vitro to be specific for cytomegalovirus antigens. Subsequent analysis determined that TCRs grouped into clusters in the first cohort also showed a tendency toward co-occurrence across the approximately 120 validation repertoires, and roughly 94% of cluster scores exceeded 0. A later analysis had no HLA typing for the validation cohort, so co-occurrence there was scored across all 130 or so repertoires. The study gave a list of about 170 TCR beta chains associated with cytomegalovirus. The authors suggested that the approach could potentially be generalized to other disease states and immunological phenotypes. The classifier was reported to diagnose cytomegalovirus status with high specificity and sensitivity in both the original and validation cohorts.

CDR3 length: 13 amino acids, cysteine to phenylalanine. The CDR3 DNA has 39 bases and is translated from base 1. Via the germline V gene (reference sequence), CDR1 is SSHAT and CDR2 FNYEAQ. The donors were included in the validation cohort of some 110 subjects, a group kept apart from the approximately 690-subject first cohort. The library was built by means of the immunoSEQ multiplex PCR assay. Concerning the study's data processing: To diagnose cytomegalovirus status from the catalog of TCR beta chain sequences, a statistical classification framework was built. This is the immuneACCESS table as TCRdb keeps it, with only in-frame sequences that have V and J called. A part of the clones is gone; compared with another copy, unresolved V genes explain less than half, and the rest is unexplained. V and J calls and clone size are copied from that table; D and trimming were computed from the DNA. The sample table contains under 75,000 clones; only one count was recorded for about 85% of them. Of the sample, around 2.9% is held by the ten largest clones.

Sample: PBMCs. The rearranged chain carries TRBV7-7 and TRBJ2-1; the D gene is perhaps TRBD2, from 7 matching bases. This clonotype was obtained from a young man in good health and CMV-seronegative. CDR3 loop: CASSLGGGVEQFF. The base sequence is TGTGCTAGCAGCTTAGGGGGGGGCGTTGAGCAGTTCTTC. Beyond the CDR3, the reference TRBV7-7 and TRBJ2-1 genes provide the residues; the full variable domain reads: GAGVSQSPRYKVTKRGQDVTLRCDPISSHATLYWYQQALGQGPEFLTYFNYEAQPDKSGLPSDRFSAERPEGSISTLTIQRTEQRDSAMYRCASSLGGGVEQFFGPGTRLTVL.